These T cell receptor beta chains were read from a single sample in a study of metastatic and nonmetastatic thyroid tumors. TCRdb used MiXCR to call clones anew from the PCR reads. The data show tens of thousands of clones, approximately 10% seen once. The sequenced material came from blood. Receptors were obtained from a female donor with papillary thyroid cancer or a benign thyroid nodule (not recorded which). Some clones in this sample may be carry-over from other donors' samples. Each CDR3 is given with its conserved first and last residue. Fields, in order: V gene, D gene, J gene, clone size, CDR3 length, CDR3 DNA, CDR3 protein. The D gene is left open where the match is weak. A clone size is listed for some rows: how often the clone was seen (once, few, many), or a class if it is expanded.

>TRBV20-1|TRBD2|TRBJ2-1|many|14
TGCAGTGCTAGAGGGCTAGCGGGGTACAATGAGCAGTTCTTC
CSARGLAGYNEQFF
>TRBV9|NA|TRBJ2-5|NA|14
TGTGCCAGCAGCGTAGACCAAGTCCAAGAGACCCAGTACTTC
CASSVDQVQETQYF
>TRBV28|TRBD1|TRBJ2-5|many|15
TGTGCCAGCAGCCTAGACAGGGGTACTGGGGAGACCCAGTACTTC
CASSLDRGTGETQYF
>TRBV11-2|NA|TRBJ2-7|many|15
TGTGCCAGCAGCTTAGAGGCGGGGGCCCTCTACGAGCAGTACTTC
CASSLEAGALYEQYF
>TRBV11-1|NA|TRBJ2-1|many|15
TGTGCCAGCAGCTCCGTGCGGGACCTATACAATGAGCAGTTCTTC
CASSSVRDLYNEQFF
>TRBV27|TRBD2|TRBJ2-1|many|16
TGTGCCAGCAGTTTGCTTACTAGCGGGAGGTTCGGGGAGCAGTTCTTC
CASSLLTSGRFGEQFF
>TRBV2|TRBD1|TRBJ2-7|NA|14
TGTGCCAGCAGTGAAGGACAGGGGTCGCCTAAGCAGTACTTC
CASSEGQGSPKQYF
>TRBV18|TRBD1|TRBJ2-7|many|15
TGTGCCAGCTCACCTACGGGACAGGGGAATAACGAGCAGTACTTC
CASSPTGQGNNEQYF
>TRBV28|NA|TRBJ1-6|few|16
TGTGCCAGCAGTTTTGAGAGGGGTTATAGTAATTCACCCCTCAACTTT
CASSFERGYSNSPLNF
>TRBV5-1|NA|TRBJ2-1|NA|16
TGCGCCAGCAGCTTGGTTTGCTTGTCCGCCTACAGTGAGCAGTTCTTC
CASSLVCLSAYSEQFF
>TRBV27|NA|TRBJ2-2|once|13
TGTGCCATCAGTTTCGGCAGCACCGTGGAGCTGTTTTTT
CAISFGSTVELFF
>TRBV11-2|NA|TRBJ2-2|many|17
TGTACCAGCAGCTCAGGGGGGGGAACCGGTAGGACCGGGGAGCTGTTTTTT
CTSSSGGGTGRTGELFF
>TRBV28|NA|TRBJ2-2|NA|12
TGTGCCAGCACACCGGACACCGGTGATCTGTTTTTT
CASTPDTGDLFF
>TRBV6-1|NA|TRBJ2-2|few|12
TGTGCCAGTGGGCACCACACCGGGGAGCTGTTTTTT
CASGHHTGELFF
>TRBV28|NA|TRBJ2-1|many|11
TGTGCCAGCAGTTTAGACAGGGAGGTGTTCTTC
CASSLDREVFF
>TRBV20-1|NA|TRBJ2-3|many|16
TGCAGTGCAAAGCGGGCCAGAGCTCGCCAGACAGATACGCAGTATTTT
CSAKRARARQTDTQYF
>TRBV20-1|TRBD1|TRBJ1-5|NA|15
TGCAGTGCTAGAGACGTGACAGGGTCGAGCCAGCTCCAGCATTTT
CSARDVTGSSQLQHF
>TRBV30|TRBD1|TRBJ1-2|many|14
TGTGCCAGGGAAGGGGGACAGGGGATTCACGGCTACACCTTC
CAREGGQGIHGYTF
>TRBV6-2/TRBV6-3|TRBD2|TRBJ2-1|few|15
TGTACCAGCAACAACGAACAGCGGGACCACAATGAGCAGTTCTTC
CTSNNEQRDHNEQFF
>TRBV20-1|NA|TRBJ2-1|many|13
TGCAGTGCTCCGGCTGGACTCCAGAATGAGCAGTTCTTC
CSAPAGLQNEQFF
>TRBV20-1|NA|TRBJ1-2|many|16
TGCAGTGCTAGAACTTTCTTGGGGGTACCTGGCTATGGCTACACCTTC
CSARTFLGVPGYGYTF
>TRBV4-1|TRBD2|TRBJ2-7|many|14
TGCGCCAGCAGCCAAACAGGACTAGTTGGAGAGCAGTACTTC
CASSQTGLVGEQYF
>TRBV28|NA|TRBJ1-1|medium-sized|13
TGTGCCAGCAGTCCCGCTTCGGTCACTGAAGCTTTCTTT
CASSPASVTEAFF
>TRBV7-2|TRBD2|TRBJ2-4|few|18
TGTGCCAGCAGCTTAGCAGGGGCTAGCGGGGGAGCCAAAAACATTCAGTACTTC
CASSLAGASGGAKNIQYF
>TRBV15|TRBD1|TRBJ2-3|many|17
TGTGCCACCAGCAGCCCCCGGGACAGGGGATCCACAGATACGCAGTATTTT
CATSSPRDRGSTDTQYF
>TRBV4-1|NA|TRBJ2-3|NA|14
TGCGCCAGCAGCCAAAGGGAGCTCACAGATACGCAGTATTTT
CASSQRELTDTQYF
>TRBV19|NA|TRBJ2-7|NA|16
TGTGCCAGTAGTATAAATCTTGGAGCAGGAGTATACGAGCAGTACTTC
CASSINLGAGVYEQYF
>TRBV6-1|NA|TRBJ1-2|medium-sized|15
TGTGCCAGCAGTGTGGGGGGCGCGAGCATAGGGGGCTACACCTTC
CASSVGGASIGGYTF
>TRBV6-2/TRBV6-3|NA|TRBJ1-1|many|13
TGTGCCAGCACCGACAACTTAGCAGGTGAAGCTTTCTTT
CASTDNLAGEAFF
>TRBV19|TRBD2|TRBJ2-3|many|15
TGTGCCAGTAGTCATACTAGCGGGGTTACAGATACGCAGTATTTT
CASSHTSGVTDTQYF
>TRBV12-3/TRBV12-4|NA|TRBJ1-2|many|14
TGTGCCAGCAGTTTAGCTAACTTCGCCCATGGCTACACCTTC
CASSLANFAHGYTF
>TRBV12-3/TRBV12-4|NA|TRBJ2-4|many|14
TGTGCCAGCAGTGCCGGGATAGACAAAAACATTCAGTACTTC
CASSAGIDKNIQYF
>TRBV5-6|NA|TRBJ1-1|NA|14
TGTGCCAGCAGCCGGAGGGTGACACCCAGGAGAGCTTTCTTT
CASSRRVTPRRAFF
>TRBV4-3|NA|TRBJ1-2|many|14
TGCGCCAGCAGCCAAGATACGTTGGCGCGCGGCTACACCTTC
CASSQDTLARGYTF
>TRBV6-7|TRBD1|TRBJ1-5|many|18
TGTGCCAGCAGTTACGCGGCCGGGACAGGCCATAGCAATCAGCCCCAGCATTTT
CASSYAAGTGHSNQPQHF
>TRBV27|TRBD1|TRBJ2-3|few|16
TGTGCCAGCAGTTTGTCGGACAGGGGGCGTTCGGATACGCAGTACTTT
CASSLSDRGRSDTQYF
>TRBV7-3|NA|TRBJ2-1|many|16
TGTGCCAGCAGCATAAAACTGGGAAGCTCCTACAATGAGCAGTTCTTC
CASSIKLGSSYNEQFF
>TRBV6-1|NA|TRBJ1-2|few|15
TGTGCCAGCAGCTTAGGAGGGCCCCTGGGTTATGGCTACACCTTC
CASSLGGPLGYGYTF
>TRBV11-2|TRBD1|TRBJ2-7|many|17
TGTGCCAGCAGCCCATCCTCCTCCTACGGGACAGTCTACGAGCAGTACTTC
CASSPSSSYGTVYEQYF
>TRBV30|NA|TRBJ1-5|NA|12
TGTGCCCTCCGGCAGGGTGCCCAGCCCCAGCATTTT
CALRQGAQPQHF
>TRBV4-3|NA|TRBJ2-2|NA|18
TGCGCCAGCAGCCAAGATCGGTCCGCCCTGAGGGACACCGGGGAGCTGTTTTTT
CASSQDRSALRDTGELFF
>TRBV7-9|TRBD1|TRBJ1-4|many|15
TGTGCCAGCAGCTCTGACAGGGGAACTAATGAAAAACTGTTTTTT
CASSSDRGTNEKLFF
>TRBV4-2|NA|TRBJ1-2|many|14
TGTGCCAGCAGCCAAGATACAGGATCTGATGGCTACACCTTC
CASSQDTGSDGYTF
>TRBV15|TRBD2|TRBJ2-3|many|16
TGTGCCACCAGCAGAGCAGTTAGCGGGAGTGCAGATACGCAGTATTTT
CATSRAVSGSADTQYF
>TRBV5-1|TRBD2|TRBJ2-7|many|15
TGCGCCAGCAGCTTGATGACTAGCGGGATAGGTGAGCAGTACTTC
CASSLMTSGIGEQYF
>TRBV7-3|NA|TRBJ2-1|many|12
TGTGCCAGCACTGGGACGGAGAATGAGCAGTTCTTC
CASTGTENEQFF
>TRBV28|NA|TRBJ2-2|medium-sized|16
TGTGCCAGCAGTCCGACACAGGGTGGGTGGACCGGGGAGCTGTTTTTT
CASSPTQGGWTGELFF
>TRBV3-1|NA|TRBJ2-7|many|15
TGTGCCAGCAGCCGAACTTCATGGGAACCCTACGAGCAGTACTTC
CASSRTSWEPYEQYF
>TRBV5-1|TRBD1|TRBJ2-7|many|13
TGCGCCAGCAGCCACGGGACAGATTACGAGCAGTACTTC
CASSHGTDYEQYF
>TRBV11-1|NA|TRBJ1-2|once|15
TGTACCAGCAGCTTAGAGGCTGTGAGTTACGATGGCTACACCTTC
CTSSLEAVSYDGYTF